The 11 T cell receptor beta chains below all came from one sample that was sequenced in a study of T cells expressing NK-cell markers (dated by TCRdb to 2020 to 2022). Libraries were made using 5' RACE. TCRdb records Illumina HiSeq 2000 as the sequencer. Each CDR3 protein sequence appears as one entry after TCRdb reprocessed the reads, and no DNA is included. The sample has 500,000 or so distinct CDR3 sequences on record. The ten largest make up roughly 3.5% of the sample. The sequenced material came from blood T cells: a sorted CD56 or NKG2C T cell subset, CD4+ or CD8+ T cells, or bulk PBMC T cells (not recorded which). The receptors here all came from a young man in good health. Donor details come from another sample of the same person, matched by shared clones.

V is TRBV11-2 and J is TRBJ2-1; as DNA is missing, the TRBD2 call by TCRdb cannot be tested. Germline V gene lookup returns CDR1 SGHAT and CDR2 FQNNGV. The CDR3 totals 15 residues. This CDR3 is CASSLLAGGSGEQFF.

The chain combines TRBV10-3 with TRBJ2-1; absent DNA, TCRdb's TRBD2 call cannot be checked. This CDR3 contains 15 residues. Germline assignment: CDR1 ENHRY and CDR2 SYGVKD. The chain's CDR3 is CAIRRERAYYNEQFF.

The chain is built from TRBV9 and TRBJ1-5. Germline-derived CDR1 and CDR2 are SGDLS and YYNGEE. The CDR3 consists of 14 residues. The chain's CDR3 is CASSEQGGNQPQHF. Combining the CDR3 with reference TRBV9 and TRBJ1-5 gives the whole variable domain DSGVTQTPKHLITATGQRVTLRCSPRSGDLSVYWYQQSLDQGLQFLIQYYNGEERAKGNILERFSAQQFPDLHSELNLSSLELGDSALYFCASSEQGGNQPQHFGDGTRLSIL.

V usage is TRBV18 and J usage is TRBJ2-3. The CDR3 totals 13 residues. Germline V CDR1 and CDR2: KGHSH, LQKENI. The CDR3 loop reads CASSSYGTDTQYF.

This rearrangement joins TRBV29-1 to TRBJ2-1. The germline CDR1 and CDR2 sequences are SQVTM and ANQGSEA. The CDR3 has 14 residues. The chain's CDR3 is CSVDEGMVHNEQFF.

The rearrangement uses TRBV4-3 and TRBJ2-1; absent DNA, TCRdb's TRBD2 call cannot be checked. The length of the CDR3 is 17 residues. CDR1 is LGHNA, CDR2 YSLEER, per germline. CDR3 residues: CASSQGTSGRDYNEQFF.

V usage is TRBV6-5 and J usage is TRBJ2-1; as DNA is missing, the TRBD2 call by TCRdb cannot be tested. The CDR3 loop spans 13 amino acids. Germline V gives CDR1 MNHEY, CDR2 SVGAGI. This chain's CDR3 is CASSSPSVNEQFF.

The V call is TRBV5-1, the J call TRBJ2-1; TCRdb indicates TRBD2, and absent DNA this call remains unverified. CDR1 and CDR2 from the germline V gene are SGHRS and YFSETQ. The CDR3 has 18 residues. Here the CDR3 reads CASSLATSGRDFGNEQFF.

This sequence joins TRBV25-1 and TRBJ1-1. This CDR3 spans 13 amino acids. Germline assignment: CDR1 MGHDK and CDR2 SYGVNS. This CDR3 is CASRAYMNTEAFF.

V and J are TRBV12-3 or TRBV12-4 and TRBJ1-4. The CDR3 is made up of 14 amino acids. The CDR3 region is CASTPTGPNEKLFF.

The rearrangement links TRBV28 to TRBJ2-7. Germline CDR1 is MDHEN and CDR2 is SYDVKM. The CDR3 runs to 15 residues. The CDR3 loop is CASSLGYRGSYEQYF.